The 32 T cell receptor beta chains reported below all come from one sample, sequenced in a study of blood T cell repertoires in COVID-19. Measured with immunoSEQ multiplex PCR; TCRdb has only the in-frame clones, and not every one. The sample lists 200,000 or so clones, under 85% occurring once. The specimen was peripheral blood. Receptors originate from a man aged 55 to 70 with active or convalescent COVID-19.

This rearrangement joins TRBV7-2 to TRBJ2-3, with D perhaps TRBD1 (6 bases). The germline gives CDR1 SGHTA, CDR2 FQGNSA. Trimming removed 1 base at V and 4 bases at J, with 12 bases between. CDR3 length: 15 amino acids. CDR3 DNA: TGTGCCAGCAGCTTAGGTCGTGGGGGCGCAGATACGCAGTATTTT. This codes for CASSLGRGGADTQYF. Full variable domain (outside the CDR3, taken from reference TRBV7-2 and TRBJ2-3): GAGVSQSPSNKVTEKGKDVELRCDPISGHTALYWYRQSLGQGLEFLIYFQGNSAPDKSGLPSDRFSAERTGGSVSTLTIQRTQQEDSAVYLCASSLGRGGADTQYFGPGTRLTVL.

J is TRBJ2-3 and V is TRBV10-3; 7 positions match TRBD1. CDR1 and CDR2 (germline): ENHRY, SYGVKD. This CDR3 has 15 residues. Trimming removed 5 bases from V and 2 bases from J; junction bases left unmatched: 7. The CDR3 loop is CAISRRDRSTDTQYF. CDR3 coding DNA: TGTGCCATCAGTCGCCGGGACAGATCCACAGATACGCAGTATTTT.

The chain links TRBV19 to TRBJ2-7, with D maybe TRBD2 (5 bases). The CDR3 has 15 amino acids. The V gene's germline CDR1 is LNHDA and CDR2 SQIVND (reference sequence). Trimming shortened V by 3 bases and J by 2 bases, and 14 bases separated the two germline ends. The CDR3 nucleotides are TGTGCCAGTAGTATTGGTTACAGCGGTACCTACGAGCAGTACTTC. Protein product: CASSIGYSGTYEQYF.

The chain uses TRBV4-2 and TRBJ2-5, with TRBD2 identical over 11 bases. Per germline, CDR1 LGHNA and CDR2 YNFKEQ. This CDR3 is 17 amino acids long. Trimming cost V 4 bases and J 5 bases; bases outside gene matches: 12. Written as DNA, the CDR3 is TGTGCCAGCAGCCCATCCTACCTAGCGGGAGGAGGGGAGACCCAGTACTTC. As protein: CASSPSYLAGGGETQYF.

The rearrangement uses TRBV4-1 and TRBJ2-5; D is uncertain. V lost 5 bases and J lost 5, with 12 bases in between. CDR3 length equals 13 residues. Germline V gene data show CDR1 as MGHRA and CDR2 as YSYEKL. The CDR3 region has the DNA TGCGCCAGCAGCAACTTGGGCTCGGAGACCCAGTACTTC. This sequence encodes CASSNLGSETQYF.

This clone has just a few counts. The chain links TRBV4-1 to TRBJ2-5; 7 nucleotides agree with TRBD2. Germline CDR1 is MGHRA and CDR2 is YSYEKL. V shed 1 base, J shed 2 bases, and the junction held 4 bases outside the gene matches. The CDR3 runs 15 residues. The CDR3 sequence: CASSQVGRVQETQYF. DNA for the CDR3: TGCGCCAGCAGCCAAGTGGGGAGGGTGCAAGAGACCCAGTACTTC.

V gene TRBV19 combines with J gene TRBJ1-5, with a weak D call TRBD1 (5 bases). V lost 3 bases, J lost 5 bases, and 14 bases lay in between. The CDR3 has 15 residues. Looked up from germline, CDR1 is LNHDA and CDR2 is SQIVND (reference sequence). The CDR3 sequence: CASSILGGTHQPQHF. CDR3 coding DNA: TGTGCCAGTAGTATCCTTGGGGGGACTCATCAGCCCCAGCATTTT. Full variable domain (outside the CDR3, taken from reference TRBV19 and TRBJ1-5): DGGITQSPKYLFRKEGQNVTLSCEQNLNHDAMYWYRQDPGQGLRLIYYSQIVNDFQKGDIAEGYSVSREKKESFPLTVTSAQKNPTAFYLCASSILGGTHQPQHFGDGTRLSIL.

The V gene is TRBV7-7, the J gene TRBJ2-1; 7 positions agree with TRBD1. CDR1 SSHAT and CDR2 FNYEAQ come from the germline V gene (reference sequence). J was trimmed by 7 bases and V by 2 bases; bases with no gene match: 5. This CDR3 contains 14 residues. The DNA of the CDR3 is TGTGCCAGCAGCTTAACAGGGGTAGGGAATGAGCAGTTCTTC. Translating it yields CASSLTGVGNEQFF.

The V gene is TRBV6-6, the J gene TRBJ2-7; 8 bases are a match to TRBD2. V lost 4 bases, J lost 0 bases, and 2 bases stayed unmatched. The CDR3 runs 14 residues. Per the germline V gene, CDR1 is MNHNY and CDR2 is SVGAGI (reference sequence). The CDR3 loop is CASSLLADSYEQYF. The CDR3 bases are TGTGCCAGCAGTTTACTAGCGGACTCCTACGAGCAGTACTTC.

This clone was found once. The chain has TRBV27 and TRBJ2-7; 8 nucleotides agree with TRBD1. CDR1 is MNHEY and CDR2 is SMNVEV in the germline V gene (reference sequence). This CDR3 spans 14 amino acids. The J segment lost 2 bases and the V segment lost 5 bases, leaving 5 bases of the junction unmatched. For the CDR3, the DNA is TGTGCCAGCAGTCCACGCAGGGGGCCCTACGAGCAGTACTTC. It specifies CASSPRRGPYEQYF.

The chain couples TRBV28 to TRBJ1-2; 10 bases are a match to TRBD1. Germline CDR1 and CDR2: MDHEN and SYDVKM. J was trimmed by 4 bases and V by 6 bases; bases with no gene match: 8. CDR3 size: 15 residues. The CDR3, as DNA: TGTGCCAGCAGCTCCTCCGGACAGGGGGGCTATGGCTACACCTTC. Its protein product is CASSSSGQGGYGYTF.

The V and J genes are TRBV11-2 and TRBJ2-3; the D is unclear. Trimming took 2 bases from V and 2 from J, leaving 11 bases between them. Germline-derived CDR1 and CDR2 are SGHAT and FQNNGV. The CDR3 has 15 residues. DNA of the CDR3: TGTGCCAGCAGCTTAAGGCAGGTACTCACAGATACGCAGTATTTT. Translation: CASSLRQVLTDTQYF.

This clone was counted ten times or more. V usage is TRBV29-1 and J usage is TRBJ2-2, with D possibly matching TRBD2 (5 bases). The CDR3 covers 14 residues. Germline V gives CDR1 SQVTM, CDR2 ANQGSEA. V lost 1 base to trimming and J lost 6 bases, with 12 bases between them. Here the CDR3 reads CSVEASQEAGELFF. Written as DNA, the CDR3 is TGCAGCGTTGAAGCCTCCCAGGAGGCCGGGGAGCTGTTTTTT.

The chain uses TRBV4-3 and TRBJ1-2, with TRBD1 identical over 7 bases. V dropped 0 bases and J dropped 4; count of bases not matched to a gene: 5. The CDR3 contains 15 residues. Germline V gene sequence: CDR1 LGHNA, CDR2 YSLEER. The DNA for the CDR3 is TGCGCCAGCAGCCAAGACAGGGGGGAGATCTATGGCTACACCTTC. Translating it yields CASSQDRGEIYGYTF.

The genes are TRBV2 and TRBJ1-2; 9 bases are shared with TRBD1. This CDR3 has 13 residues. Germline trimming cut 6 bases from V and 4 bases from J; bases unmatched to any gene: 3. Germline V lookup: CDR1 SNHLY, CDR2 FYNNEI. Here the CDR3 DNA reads TGTGCCAGCAGGGGACAGGGAACCTATGGCTACACCTTC. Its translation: CASRGQGTYGYTF.

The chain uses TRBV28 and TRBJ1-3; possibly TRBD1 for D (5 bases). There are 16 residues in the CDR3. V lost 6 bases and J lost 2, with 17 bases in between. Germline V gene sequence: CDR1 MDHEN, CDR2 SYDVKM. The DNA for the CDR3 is TGTGCCAGCAGCCGCCTCCGCGGGGGGACTGGAAACACCATATATTTT. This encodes CASSRLRGGTGNTIYF.

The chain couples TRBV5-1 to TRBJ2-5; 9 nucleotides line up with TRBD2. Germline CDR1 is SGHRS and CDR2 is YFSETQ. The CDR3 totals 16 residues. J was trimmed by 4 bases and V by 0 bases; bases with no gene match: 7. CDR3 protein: CASSLVASGVLETQYF. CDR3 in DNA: TGCGCCAGCAGCTTGGTAGCTAGCGGGGTTTTAGAGACCCAGTACTTC.

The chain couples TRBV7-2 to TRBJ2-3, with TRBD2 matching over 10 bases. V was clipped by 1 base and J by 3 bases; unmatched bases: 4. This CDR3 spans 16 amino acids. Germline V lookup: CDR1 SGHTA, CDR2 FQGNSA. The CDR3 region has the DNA TGTGCCAGCAGCTTAGTCGGGACTAGCGTAACAGATACGCAGTATTTT. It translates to CASSLVGTSVTDTQYF.

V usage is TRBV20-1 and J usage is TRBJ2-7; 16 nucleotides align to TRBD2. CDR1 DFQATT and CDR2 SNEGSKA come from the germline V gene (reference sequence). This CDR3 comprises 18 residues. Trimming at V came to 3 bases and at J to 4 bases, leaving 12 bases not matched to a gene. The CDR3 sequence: CSASPGTSGRALSYEQYF. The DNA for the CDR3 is TGCAGTGCTAGTCCAGGGACTAGCGGGAGGGCCCTCTCTTACGAGCAGTACTTC.

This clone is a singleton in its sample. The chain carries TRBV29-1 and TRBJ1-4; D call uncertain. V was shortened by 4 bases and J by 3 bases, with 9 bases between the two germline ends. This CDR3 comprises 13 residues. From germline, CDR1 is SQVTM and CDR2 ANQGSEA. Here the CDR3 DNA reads TGCAGCGTTGCACGGAGTTCTAATGAAAAACTGTTTTTT. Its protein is CSVARSSNEKLFF. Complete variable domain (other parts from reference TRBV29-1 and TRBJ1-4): SAVISQKPSRDICQRGTSLTIQCQVDSQVTMMFWYRQQPGQSLTLIATANQGSEATYESGFVIDKFPISRPNLTFSTLTVSNMSPEDSSIYLCSVARSSNEKLFFGSGTQLSVL.

The CDR3: CASSWGPKGKARLGEQYF. CDR3 nucleotide sequence: TGCGCCAGCAGCTGGGGGCCGAAGGGGAAGGCTCGCCTTGGGGAGCAGTACTTC. The V and J genes are TRBV5-1 and TRBJ2-7; maybe TRBD1 (6 bases). The germline V and J ends were trimmed by 3 bases and 7 bases, with 29 bases remaining between them. Germline V gene data show CDR1 as SGHRS and CDR2 as YFSETQ. The CDR3 contains 18 residues.

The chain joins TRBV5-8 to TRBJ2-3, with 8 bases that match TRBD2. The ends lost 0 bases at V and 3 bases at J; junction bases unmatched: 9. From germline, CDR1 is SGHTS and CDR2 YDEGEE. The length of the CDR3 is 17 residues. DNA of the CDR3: TGTGCCAGCAGCTTGGCCGGGGCTAGCGGGTCGACAGATACGCAGTATTTT. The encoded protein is CASSLAGASGSTDTQYF.

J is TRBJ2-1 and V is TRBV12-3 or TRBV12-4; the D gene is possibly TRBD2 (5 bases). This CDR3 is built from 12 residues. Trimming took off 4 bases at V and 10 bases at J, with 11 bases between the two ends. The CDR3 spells CASSSARGEQFF. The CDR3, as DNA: TGTGCCAGCAGTTCAGCCCGAGGGGAGCAGTTCTTC.

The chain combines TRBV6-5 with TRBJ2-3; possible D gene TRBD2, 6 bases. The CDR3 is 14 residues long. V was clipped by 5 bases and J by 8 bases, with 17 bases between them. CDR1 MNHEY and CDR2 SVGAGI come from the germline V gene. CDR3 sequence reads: CASSRGGGDGTQYF. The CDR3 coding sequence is TGTGCCAGCAGTAGGGGAGGTGGGGATGGTACGCAGTATTTT.

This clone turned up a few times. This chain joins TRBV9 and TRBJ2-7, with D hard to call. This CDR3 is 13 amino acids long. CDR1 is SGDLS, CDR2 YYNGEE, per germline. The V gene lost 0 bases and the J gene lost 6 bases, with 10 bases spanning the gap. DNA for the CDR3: TGTGCCAGCAGCGTAGGAGTTCCAGGCGAGCAGTACTTC. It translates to CASSVGVPGEQYF.

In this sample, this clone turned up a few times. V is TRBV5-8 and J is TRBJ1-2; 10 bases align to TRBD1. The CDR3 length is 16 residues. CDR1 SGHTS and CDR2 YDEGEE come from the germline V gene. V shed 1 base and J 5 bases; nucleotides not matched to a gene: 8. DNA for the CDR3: TGTGCCAGCAGCTTGCCGGGGACAGGGGAAAGTTATGGCTACACCTTC. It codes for CASSLPGTGESYGYTF.

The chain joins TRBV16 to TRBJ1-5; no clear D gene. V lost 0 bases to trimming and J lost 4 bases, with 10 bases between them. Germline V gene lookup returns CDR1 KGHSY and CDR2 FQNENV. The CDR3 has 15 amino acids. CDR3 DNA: TGTGCCAGCAGCCAATCGTCCGGAGGGAATCAGCCCCAGCATTTT. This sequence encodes CASSQSSGGNQPQHF.

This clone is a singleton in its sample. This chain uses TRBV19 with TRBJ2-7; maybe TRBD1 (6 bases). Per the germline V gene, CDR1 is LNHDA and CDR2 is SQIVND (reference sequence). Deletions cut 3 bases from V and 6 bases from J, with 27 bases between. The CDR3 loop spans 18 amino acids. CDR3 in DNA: TGTGCCAGTAGTATGGGCTCCGGGACGCAGGGGTTTGAATTCGAGCAGTACTTC. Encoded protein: CASSMGSGTQGFEFEQYF.

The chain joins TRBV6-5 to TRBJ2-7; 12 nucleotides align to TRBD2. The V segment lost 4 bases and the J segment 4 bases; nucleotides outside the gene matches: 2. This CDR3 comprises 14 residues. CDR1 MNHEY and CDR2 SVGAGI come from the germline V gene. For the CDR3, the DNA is TGTGCCAGCAGTTGGACTAGCGGGACGTACGAGCAGTACTTC. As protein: CASSWTSGTYEQYF.

The CDR3 sequence: CASSLEASGTTRGNEQFF. CDR3 coding DNA: TGCGCCAGCAGCTTGGAGGCTAGCGGGACCACCCGGGGGAATGAGCAGTTCTTC. This chain uses TRBV5-1 with TRBJ2-1; TRBD2 matches at 9 bases. CDR1 is SGHRS and CDR2 is YFSETQ in the germline V gene. V was pared by 0 bases and J by 7 bases, with 14 bases of the junction left unmatched. The CDR3 totals 18 residues.

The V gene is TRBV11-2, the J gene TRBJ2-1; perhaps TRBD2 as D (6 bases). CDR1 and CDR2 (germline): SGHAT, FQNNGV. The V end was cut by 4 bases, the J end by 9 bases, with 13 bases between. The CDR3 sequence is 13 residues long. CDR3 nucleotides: TGTGCCAGCAGCTCGCCCGGGAGCGCTGAGCAGTTCTTC. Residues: CASSSPGSAEQFF.

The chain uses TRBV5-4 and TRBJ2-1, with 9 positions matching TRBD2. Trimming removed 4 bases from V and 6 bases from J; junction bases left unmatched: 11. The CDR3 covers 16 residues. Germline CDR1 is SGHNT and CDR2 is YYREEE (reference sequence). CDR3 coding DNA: TGTGCCAGCAGCGCCGCCCATAGCGGGAGCTCCAATGAGCAGTTCTTC. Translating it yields CASSAAHSGSSNEQFF.